Listed below are T cell receptor beta chains from one sample, sequenced in a study of response to subunit inactivated influenza vaccine. Each CDR3 protein is one row after TCRdb ran MiXCR on the RT-PCR reads. The repertoire includes roughly 550,000 distinct CDR3 sequences, roughly 23% of them detected once, and 2.5% to 3.5% sits in the top ten. These data were also reused for a study on T cells expressing NK-cell markers.

Specimen: CD4+ T cells sorted from PBMCs, collected approximately 12 days after vaccination. The receptors were gathered from a man aged 45-65 years who received an inactivated influenza vaccine. CDR3s include the opening cysteine and the closing phenylalanine or tryptophan. The order of the fields is J gene, V gene, CDR3 length, CDR3 protein.

>TRBJ2-7|TRBV3-1|15
CASSLLAGVSYEQYF
>TRBJ1-6|TRBV27|14
CASSSRQNNSPLHF
>TRBJ1-1|TRBV20-1|14
CSASKDRVNGGAFF
>TRBJ1-6|TRBV6-1|15
CASSEGQGRPSPLHF
>TRBJ2-7|TRBV6-5|12
CASSRSSGEQYF
>TRBJ1-1|TRBV20-1|13
CSAIDISPHEAFF
>TRBJ2-1|TRBV20-1|16
CSARVASASSYNEQFF
>TRBJ2-6|TRBV5-1|16
CASSLMRNPGANVLTF
>TRBJ1-2|TRBV6-1|16
CASYPGQGARFRGYTF
>TRBJ1-5|TRBV6-1|14
CASRPGGSNQPQHF
>TRBJ2-7|TRBV6-2/TRBV6-3|15
CASTLAGSIIYEQYF
>TRBJ2-3|TRBV6-4|14
CASSEGGRGDTQYF
>TRBJ1-1|TRBV15|16
CATSRDASLWNTEAFF
>TRBJ2-5|TRBV12-3/TRBV12-4|14
CASSSGTSRETQYF
>TRBJ1-5|TRBV10-3|14
CAISEDDPIKPQHF
>TRBJ2-7|TRBV4-3|15
CASSQDIGSPYEQYF
>TRBJ2-3|TRBV7-2|16
CASSLGDSILTDTQYF
>TRBJ2-7|TRBV19|14
CASSIISGAYEQYF
>TRBJ2-5|TRBV11-2|15
CASSELTGKGETQYF
>TRBJ1-2|TRBV7-2|14
CASRQQGASYGYTF
>TRBJ1-2|TRBV5-6|14
CASSLPFSNYGYTF
>TRBJ1-1|TRBV15|14
CATSVNRGGTEAFF
>TRBJ2-4|TRBV19|15
CASSPELAGKNIQYF
>TRBJ2-1|TRBV5-6|17
CASSFSAFSGRWNEQFF
>TRBJ2-5|TRBV4-3|13
CASSHLRAETQYF
>TRBJ1-1|TRBV7-2|14
CASKQGALDTEAFF
>TRBJ2-7|TRBV2|17
CASTLPVGRGSSYEQYF
>TRBJ2-1|TRBV20-1|15
CSASTPGTLNNEQFF
>TRBJ2-3|TRBV15|16
CATSRDSSGSPDTQYF
>TRBJ2-3|TRBV6-1|17
CASSEAALSQVTDTQYF
>TRBJ2-5|TRBV10-3|16
CAISESETPYQETQYF
>TRBJ1-1|TRBV5-1|13
CASRPKVNTEAYF
>TRBJ1-1|TRBV29-1|13
CSVEPGFYTEAFF
>TRBJ1-5|TRBV15|15
CATSRGAVSNQPQHF
>TRBJ1-1|TRBV3-1|17
CASSQELGRGMNTEAFF
>TRBJ2-1|TRBV7-3|14
CASSLTDGNNEQFF
>TRBJ1-2|TRBV7-8|16
CASSLVGDRGIYGYTF
>TRBJ2-2|TRBV20-1|15
CSARRSGGKAGELFF
>TRBJ2-7|TRBV18|14
CASSVDSNSYEQYF
>TRBJ2-7|TRBV18|17
CASSPGRILAGAYEQYF
>TRBJ2-7|TRBV19|15
CASSGQGASGYEQYF
>TRBJ2-7|TRBV6-5|14
CASSYTSGTYEQYF
>TRBJ2-5|TRBV20-1|14
CSARVPGFLETQYF
>TRBJ1-1|TRBV3-1|15
CASSTSGTGLPEAFF
>TRBJ2-1|TRBV29-1|12
CSVEADYNEQFF
>TRBJ1-6|TRBV7-9|14
CAGHGSSYNSPLHF
>TRBJ2-5|TRBV3-1|14
CASSQGTFQETQYF
>TRBJ1-2|TRBV29-1|15
CSVEGDTPGLYGYTF
>TRBJ2-1|TRBV7-2|15
CASSLVVNSANEQFF
>TRBJ2-7|TRBV27|14
CASRRRTGGYEQYF
>TRBJ2-7|TRBV6-5|14
CASSSAGVYSEQYF
>TRBJ2-2|TRBV29-1|13
CSVVRGNTGELFF
>TRBJ2-7|TRBV3-1|15
CASSQQSRVPYEQYF
>TRBJ1-2|TRBV4-3|15
CASSQQATGNYGYTF
>TRBJ2-2|TRBV10-3|11
CAIWRAGELFF
>TRBJ2-3|TRBV7-3|15
CASSVAGGATDTQYF
>TRBJ2-7|TRBV3-1|12
CASSQVTYEQYF
>TRBJ2-5|TRBV4-2|17
CASSHRQAGWEQETQYF
>TRBJ1-5|TRBV29-1|12
CSVFRVDQPQHF
>TRBJ2-3|TRBV11-2|16
CASSLRQGPITDTQYF